This T cell receptor beta chain was observed in a study of CD8 T cells in Susac syndrome. Germline V gives CDR1 LGHNA, CDR2 YSLEER. The CDR3 is 14 residues long. Trimming took 3 bases from V and 5 from J, leaving 11 bases between them. Random hexamers primed reverse transcription of about 0.5 to 1 ug RNA. MiXCR, applied by TCRdb to the immunoSEQ multiplex PCR reads, yields one record per CDR3 protein. The sample includes about 180,000 distinct CDR3 sequences, 90% to 96% of them seen just once. This sequence originates from a human donor with multiple sclerosis. The J gene is TRBJ1-5, the V gene TRBV4-3; tentative D call: TRBD1 (5 bases). Sequenced sample: CD4+ T cells from PBMCs. The CDR3 DNA follows: TGCGCCAGCAGCCACGGTGGGGGAGATCAGCCCCAGCATTTT. Protein product: CASSHGGGDQPQHF.